Sequencing of this T cell receptor (beta chain) was carried out in a study of shared clonotypes between healthy human individuals. Division of CD4+ cells produced a CD45RA+ naive subset and a CD45RA-negative memory subset. The CDR3 extends over 15 amino acids. V was clipped by 4 bases and J by 1 base, with 12 bases between them. CDR1 SGHRS and CDR2 YFSETQ come from the germline V gene. The data were produced by immunoSEQ multiplex PCR, yet TCRdb's version contains in-frame clones alone and is incomplete. This table has about 2.4 million clones, roughly 93% appearing once. Sequenced: naive CD4+ T cells from PBMCs. Described subset: CD45RA+ positively selected. This receptor was identified in a man between 18 and 35 years old in good health. Some clones in this sample may be carry-over from other donors' samples. The chain carries TRBV5-1 and TRBJ2-1; D is unresolved. The CDR3 protein is CASSGNGRSYNEQFF. The CDR3 region has the DNA TGCGCCAGCAGCGGCAACGGTAGATCCTACAATGAGCAGTTCTTC.